This record concerns one TCR beta chain sequence. This record comes from a study of CD8 T cells in Susac syndrome. Study-level background: Treatment at blood withdrawal was none, corticosteroids, or intravenous immunoglobulin alone in Susac syndrome patients.

CD8+ and CD4+ blood T cells underwent TCR beta sequencing. It was negative isolation that provided the CD8+ and CD4+ T cells, whereas TEMRA cells were enriched by FACS. CDR1 and CDR2 (germline): SGHAT, FQNNGV. V lost 2 bases and J lost 4, with 11 bases in between. The CDR3 totals 14 residues. With random hexamers, reverse transcription was performed on about 0.5 to 1 ug of RNA. With immunoSEQ multiplex PCR, TCR beta CDR3 was amplified across 54 Vbeta and 13 Jbeta. TCRdb re-derived calls from the immunoSEQ multiplex PCR reads in MiXCR, one entry per CDR3 protein. This table has about 240,000 distinct CDR3 sequences, 90% to 96% appearing once.

This clonotype originated in a human donor with Susac syndrome. This rearrangement joins TRBV11-2 to TRBJ2-5; the D is unclear. The specimen sequenced was CD4+ T cells from PBMCs. CDR3 sequence (DNA): TGTGCCAGCAGCTTACAAATCACCAGAGAGACCCAGTACTTC. Protein: CASSLQITRETQYF.